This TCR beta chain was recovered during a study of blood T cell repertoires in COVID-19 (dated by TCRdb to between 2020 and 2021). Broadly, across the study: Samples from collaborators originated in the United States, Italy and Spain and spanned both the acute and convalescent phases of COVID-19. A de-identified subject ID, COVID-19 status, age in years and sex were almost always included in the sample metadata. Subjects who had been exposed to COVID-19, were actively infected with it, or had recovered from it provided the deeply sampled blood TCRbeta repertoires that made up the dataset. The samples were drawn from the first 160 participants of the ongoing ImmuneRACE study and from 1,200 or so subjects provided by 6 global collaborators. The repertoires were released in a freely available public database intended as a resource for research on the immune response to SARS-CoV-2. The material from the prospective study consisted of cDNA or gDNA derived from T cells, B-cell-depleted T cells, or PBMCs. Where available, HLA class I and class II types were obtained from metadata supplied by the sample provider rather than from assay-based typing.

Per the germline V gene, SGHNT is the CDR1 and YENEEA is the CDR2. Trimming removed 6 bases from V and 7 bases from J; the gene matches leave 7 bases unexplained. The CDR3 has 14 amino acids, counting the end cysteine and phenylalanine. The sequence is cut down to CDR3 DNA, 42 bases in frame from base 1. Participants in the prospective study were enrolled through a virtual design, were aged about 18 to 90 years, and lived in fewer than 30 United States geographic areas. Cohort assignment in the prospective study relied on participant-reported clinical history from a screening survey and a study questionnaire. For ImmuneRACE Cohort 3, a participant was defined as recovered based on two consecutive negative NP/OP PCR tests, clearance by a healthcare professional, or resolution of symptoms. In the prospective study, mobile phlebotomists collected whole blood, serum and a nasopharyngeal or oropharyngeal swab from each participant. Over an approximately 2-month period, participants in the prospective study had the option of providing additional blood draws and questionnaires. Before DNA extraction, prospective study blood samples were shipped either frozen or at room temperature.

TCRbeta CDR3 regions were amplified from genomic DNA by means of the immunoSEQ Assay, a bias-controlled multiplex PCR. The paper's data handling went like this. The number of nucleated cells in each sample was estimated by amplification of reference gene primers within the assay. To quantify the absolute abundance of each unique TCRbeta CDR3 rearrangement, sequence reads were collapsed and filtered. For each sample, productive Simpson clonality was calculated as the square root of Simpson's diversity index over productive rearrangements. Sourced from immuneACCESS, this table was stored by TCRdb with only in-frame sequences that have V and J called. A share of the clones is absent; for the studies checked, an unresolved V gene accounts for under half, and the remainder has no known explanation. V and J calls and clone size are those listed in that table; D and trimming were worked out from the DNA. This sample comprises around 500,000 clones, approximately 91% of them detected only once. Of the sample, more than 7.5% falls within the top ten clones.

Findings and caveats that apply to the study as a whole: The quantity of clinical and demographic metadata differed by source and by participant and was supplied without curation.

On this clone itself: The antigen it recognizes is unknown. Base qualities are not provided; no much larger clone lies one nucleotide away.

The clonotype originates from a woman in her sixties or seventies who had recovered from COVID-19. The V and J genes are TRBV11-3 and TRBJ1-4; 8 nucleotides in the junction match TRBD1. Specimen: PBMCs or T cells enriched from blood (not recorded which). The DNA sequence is TGTGCCAGCAGTTCCGGACAGGGAGGTGAAAAACTGTTTTTT. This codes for CASSSGQGGEKLFF.